This TCR beta chain was observed in a study of vaccination effects on CD4 cells after COVID-19 (dated by TCRdb to about 2022). For the wider study: Participants received two doses of either the BNT162b2 or the mRNA-1273 mRNA SARS-CoV-2 vaccine. The study compared SARS-CoV-2 spike-specific CD4+ TCR repertoires before and after mRNA vaccination in COVID-19 convalescent patients and infection-naive vaccine recipients. The full study included some 10 COVID-19 convalescent patients and several SARS-CoV-2-naive healthy vaccine recipients. The Oncomine TCR Beta short-read assay on an Illumina iSeq 100 was used to sequence cultures from other donors in the study.

To identify antigen-specific CD4+ T cell clonotypes by their expansion, the ViraFEST assay first stimulated PBMC with viral peptide pools and then applied TCR sequencing. After about 10 days of culture, CD4+ T cells were isolated with the EasySep CD4+ T cell isolation kit. Negative nucleocapsid antibody results before and after vaccination confirmed that the healthy vaccine recipients had no prior SARS-CoV-2 infection. About 2.1 million PBMC per well were cultured with 10 ug/ml peptides in IMDM containing roughly 5% human AB serum, about 9 IU/ml IL-2 and gentamicin. Half of the culture medium was replaced with fresh IL-2-containing medium on days 3 and 7. Unless otherwise noted, each peptide stimulation condition was cultured in triplicate wells. Using Ficoll-Paque Plus gradient centrifugation, PBMC were separated from whole blood and then either used fresh or cryopreserved at -140C. The overlapping peptide pools covered the spike proteins of SARS-CoV-2 as well as those of the common cold coronaviruses HCoV-NL63, HCoV-OC43 and HCoV-229E. Genomic DNA was extracted from cultured CD4+ T cells with the QIAamp micro DNA kit.

The library was produced with the immunoSEQ multiplex PCR assay. DNA from the cultured, isolated CD4+ T cells was subjected to TCR beta CDR3 sequencing. Regarding the original processing steps: Non-productive TCR sequences were removed, reads were trimmed to the CDR3 region, and CDR3s of at least 7 amino acids were retained. Antigen-specific clonotypes were identified using the MANAFEST web app by comparison of expansion in peptide wells against reference cultures. To count as positive, a clone had to show expansion at FDR<0.05 compared with the reference and with all other wells, an odds ratio above 5, and a frequency above 0.1% in two replicate wells. Cross-reactive clonotypes were defined as significantly expanded in SARS-CoV-2 spike wells and in at least one common cold coronavirus spike condition. Using the stringdist R package, CDR3 similarity was measured by Levenshtein distance, and unrooted trees were constructed with ape in R 3.6.1. TCRdb's version of the immuneACCESS table is confined to in-frame rearrangements and falls short of the full clone set. An unresolved V gene accounts for under half of the shortfall where checked; the remainder is of unknown origin. The V and J calls and the clone size are those of that table, but D and trimming were determined from the DNA. Recorded for this sample are 27,000 or so clones; 65% to 75% of them occurred a single time. Of the sample, under 12% is held by the ten largest clones.

Results and caveats for the whole study, not just this receptor: Among healthy vaccine recipients, nearly all vaccine-induced clones were SARS-CoV-2 mono-reactive, and only 1 of 255 was cross-reactive with common cold coronaviruses. Marked clonal contraction was observed in both infection-induced and vaccine-induced clones at late post-vaccination timepoints, consistent with waning T cell responses. Limitations of the study were the small number of convalescent patients and the absence of early post-infection timepoints.

From the cysteine through the phenylalanine, the CDR3 covers 14 amino acids. Here the CDR3 DNA is all that survives: 42 bases in frame from base 1. The germline V gene specifies KGHDR as CDR1 and SFDVKD as CDR2. V is shortened by 12 bases, J by 1 base, and the region joining them spans 17 bases. To note about this clone: The clone's antigen remains unknown. No base qualities exist here, and no much larger clone lies one base off it.

The TCR sequence derives from a human donor who received a COVID-19 vaccine. This chain joins TRBV24-1 to TRBJ1-2, with the D segment identity uncertain. This specimen was CD4+ T cells from PBMCs cultured with SARS-CoV-2 spike peptides, taken before COVID-19 vaccination. The label giving this sample's cell subset or site can be read as: SARS-CoV-2 spike overlapping peptide pool stimulation. The DNA sequence reads TGTGCCGCAGAGGCAGAAACAAATAACTATGGCTACACCTTC. Its coded protein is CAAEAETNNYGYTF.